This TCR beta chain was sequenced in a study of T cell responses to AZD1222 COVID-19 vaccine. Sequenced by immunoSEQ multiplex PCR; TCRdb stores in-frame clones only, minus some. In the table there are 150,000 to 200,000 clones, 90% to 95% of which are singletons. With 7 bases clipped from V and 1 base from J, the junction kept 9 bases outside the gene matches. The germline V gene has CDR1 LNHDA and CDR2 SQIVND (reference sequence). CDR3 size: 16 residues. This receptor was obtained from an adult who received the AZD1222 COVID-19 vaccine. V usage is TRBV19 and J usage is TRBJ2-1; 8 bases line up with TRBD2. Sequencing was performed on peripheral blood, taken 28 days after the second AZD1222 dose. CDR3 sequence: CASIPGGVGSYNEQFF. The CDR3 DNA is TGTGCCAGTATTCCCGGGGGGGTTGGTTCCTACAATGAGCAGTTCTTC.